Each of the 2 T cell receptor beta chains below was sequenced from the same sample in a study of patients and donors after allogeneic stem cell transplantation. TCRdb redid the calling of the RT-PCR reads with MiXCR, one entry per CDR3 protein. The sample comprises hundreds of thousands of distinct CDR3 sequences, 35% to 45% of which are singletons, and 11% rests with the top ten. The sample taken for sequencing was blood, either unsorted or a sorted T cell fraction (not recorded which). The receptors were sampled from a human donor who was either an allogeneic HSCT recipient or a stem cell or donor lymphocyte infusion donor (not recorded which). It is not recorded whose cells these are; they may come from a transplant donor.

V is TRBV28 and J is TRBJ1-2, with a tentative D call TRBD1 (5 bases). The CDR3 sequence is 17 residues long. V was pared by 2 bases and J by 4 bases, with 20 bases between. Per germline, CDR1 MDHEN and CDR2 SYDVKM. The CDR3 DNA is TGTGCCAGCAGTTTAAGGGGAACAGGAGTCAGGGCCTATGGCTACACCTTC. As protein: CASSLRGTGVRAYGYTF.

The chain combines TRBV20-1 with TRBJ2-1; no definite D call. CDR1 and CDR2 from the germline V gene are DFQATT and SNEGSKA (reference sequence). The CDR3 contains 12 residues. V shed 6 bases and J shed 8 bases, with 14 bases lying between them. The CDR3 bases are TGCAGTGCCACGACTGGGTGGGATGAGCAGTTCTTC. It yields the protein CSATTGWDEQFF.